The sequence of this TCR beta chain was determined in a study of OX40 agonist ivuxolimab in advanced cancers. Generated by immunoSEQ multiplex PCR, the TCRdb table keeps only in-frame clones and is missing some. The table lists approximately 60,000 clones, 75% to 85% of them singletons, with 3% to 3.5% in the top ten. The TCR originated in an adult with an advanced solid tumor such as melanoma, head and neck, liver or kidney cancer. Here the sequenced sample was CD4+ or CD8+ T cells sorted from blood, taken in a trial of the OX40 agonist ivuxolimab.

CDR3 in DNA: TGCGCCAGCAGCCGTGTAATGGGCGGGGAAAGTTACGAGCAGTACTTC. Translation gives CASSRVMGGESYEQYF. The chain joins TRBV5-1 to TRBJ2-7; weak D call: TRBD2 (6 bases). This CDR3 comprises 16 residues. The germline V gene encodes CDR1 SGHRS and CDR2 YFSETQ. Trimming took 4 bases from V and 4 from J, leaving 21 bases between them. Variable domain in full (rest from reference TRBV5-1 and TRBJ2-7): KAGVTQTPRYLIKTRGQQVTLSCSPISGHRSVSWYQQTPGQGLQFLFEYFSETQRNKGNFPGRFSGRQFSNSRSEMNVSTLELGDSALYLCASSRVMGGESYEQYFGPGTRLTVT.